These 24 T cell receptor beta chains originate from one sample sequenced in a study of spatial heterogeneity in lung cancer (dated by TCRdb to about 2019). The time point label corresponds to: blood at routine non-recurrence follow-up after resection. Library creation used 5' RACE. The sequencer listed for this sample is NextSeq 500. The public reads were reanalyzed by TCRdb: fastp trimming at Q25, MiXCR alignment, in-frame beta chains only. Every CDR3 protein is listed once, alongside the most common genes and DNA of its rows. The sample has roughly 70,000 distinct CDR3 sequences on record, 8% to 9.5% of them singletons. Of the sample, 1.9% is held by the ten largest clones. The sample consisted of PBMCs, taken at follow-up. These receptor sequences come from a female donor with early-stage non-small cell lung cancer.

The table lists this clonotype with a few counts. The rearrangement uses TRBV7-2 and TRBJ1-2; D gene uncertain. Germline values: CDR1 SGHTA, CDR2 FQGNSA. This CDR3 is built from 16 residues. V lost 7 bases and J lost 0, with 18 bases in between. The CDR3 spells CASTKAWGETNYGYTF. CDR3 DNA: TGTGCCAGCACCAAAGCTTGGGGTGAAACTAACTATGGCTACACCTTC. Variable domain in full (rest from reference TRBV7-2 and TRBJ1-2): GAGVSQSPSNKVTEKGKDVELRCDPISGHTALYWYRQSLGQGLEFLIYFQGNSAPDKSGLPSDRFSAERTGGSVSTLTIQRTQQEDSAVYLCASTKAWGETNYGYTFGSGTRLTVV.

This clonotype has only a few counts. J is TRBJ2-1 and V is TRBV29-1; 11 positions match TRBD2. CDR3 size: 14 residues. Trimming removed 6 bases from V and 9 bases from J; junction bases left unmatched: 10. CDR1 and CDR2 from the germline V gene are SQVTM and ANQGSEA. CDR3 sequence: CSVRLLAGGFEQFF. In DNA form, the CDR3 reads TGCAGCGTCCGATTGCTAGCGGGAGGTTTTGAGCAGTTCTTC.

This clonotype occurred many times. The chain uses TRBV5-1 and TRBJ2-2, with a weak D call TRBD2 (6 bases). This CDR3 is built from 15 residues. Germline V gene lookup returns CDR1 SGHRS and CDR2 YFSETQ. Trimming removed 5 bases from V and 3 bases from J, with 14 bases in between. DNA for the CDR3: TGCGCCAGCAGGGGTCCGGGAGCAGACACCGGGGAGCTGTTTTTT. Amino acid sequence: CASRGPGADTGELFF.

This clonotype has just a few counts. This rearrangement joins TRBV3-1 to TRBJ1-5; the D gene is possibly TRBD1 (5 bases). CDR3 length: 16 residues. Trimming cost V 1 base and J 3 bases, with 13 bases left between them. Germline values: CDR1 LGHDT, CDR2 YNNKEL (reference sequence). The CDR3 loop reads CASSQGFGAYNQPQHF. In DNA, the CDR3 is TGTGCCAGCAGCCAAGGTTTCGGGGCCTACAATCAGCCCCAGCATTTT.

This clonotype has ten or more counts. The chain is built from TRBV5-6 and TRBJ2-7, with TRBD1 matching 12 bases. The trim removed 6 bases at V and 3 bases at J, leaving 7 bases unmatched. CDR3 size: 15 residues. CDR1 and CDR2 (germline): SGHDT, YYEEEE. The CDR3: CASTSRDRGLYEQYF. DNA for the CDR3: TGTGCCAGCACCTCGAGGGACAGGGGGCTCTACGAGCAGTACTTC.

V gene TRBV10-3 combines with J gene TRBJ1-4, with D possibly matching TRBD1 (6 bases). Germline CDR1 reads ENHRY; CDR2 reads SYGVKD. Trimming cost V 6 bases and J 6 bases, with 17 bases left between them. The CDR3 is 15 amino acids. The CDR3 reads CAIRKTGMTDEKLFF. The CDR3 nucleotides read TGTGCCATCAGGAAAACAGGGATGACGGATGAAAAACTGTTTTTT.

There are many counts of this clonotype. The V gene is TRBV6-6, the J gene TRBJ2-4; D possibly corresponds to TRBD2 (6 bases). This CDR3 is 16 amino acids long. CDR1 and CDR2 from the germline V gene are MNHNY and SVGAGI (reference sequence). V gave up 0 bases and J gave up 0 bases, with 9 bases separating them. The chain's CDR3 is CASSYSEGGAKNIQYF. The CDR3 DNA follows: TGTGCCAGCAGTTACTCGGAGGGAGGAGCCAAAAACATTCAGTACTTC.

V is TRBV7-6 and J is TRBJ2-3, with D uncertain. The CDR3 spans 14 residues. Germline V gene sequence: CDR1 SGHVS, CDR2 FNYEAQ. V dropped 2 bases and J dropped 0 bases, with 6 bases sitting between them. The chain's CDR3 is CASSLSPSTDTQYF. The CDR3 DNA reads as TGTGCCAGCAGCTTATCGCCTAGCACAGATACGCAGTATTTT.

V is TRBV5-1 and J is TRBJ2-3; D is unresolved. CDR1 is SGHRS and CDR2 is YFSETQ in the germline V gene. V was trimmed by 4 bases and J by 0 bases, leaving 9 bases between them. CDR3 size: 14 residues. This CDR3 reads CASSQGQSTDTQYF. The CDR3 nucleotides are TGCGCCAGCAGCCAAGGGCAGAGCACAGATACGCAGTATTTT. Drawing the rest from reference TRBV5-1 and TRBJ2-3, the complete variable domain is KAGVTQTPRYLIKTRGQQVTLSCSPISGHRSVSWYQQTPGQGLQFLFEYFSETQRNKGNFPGRFSGRQFSNSRSEMNVSTLELGDSALYLCASSQGQSTDTQYFGPGTRLTVL.

This chain links TRBV29-1 with TRBJ2-5, with D uncertain. V was pared by 6 bases and J by 4 bases, with 18 bases between. Germline lookup yields CDR1 SQVTM and CDR2 ANQGSEA. This CDR3 is 14 amino acids long. CDR3 sequence: CSVRTNPGGETQYF. CDR3 nucleotide sequence: TGCAGCGTAAGGACCAACCCGGGCGGAGAGACCCAGTACTTC.

Points on this clonotype: No conserved phenylalanine or tryptophan is present at the end of the CDR3, so a read error is the likely explanation. The genes are TRBV3-1 and TRBJ1-6; 9 nucleotides align to TRBD1. After removal of 4 bases from V and 9 bases from J, the junction contained 4 bases not matched to a gene. Germline V gene data show CDR1 as LGHDT and CDR2 as YNNKEL (reference sequence). The CDR3 extends over 14 amino acids. For the CDR3, the DNA is TGTGCCAGCAGCCTAGGGACAGGGATTTCACCCCTCCACCTT. As protein: CASSLGTGISPLHL.

This chain uses TRBV5-1 with TRBJ1-1; D is possibly TRBD1 (6 bases). The CDR3 runs to 12 residues. Trimming stripped 4 bases from V and 8 bases from J, with 12 bases between. The germline CDR1 and CDR2 sequences are SGHRS and YFSETQ. CDR3 loop: CASSIAQGEAFF. DNA for the CDR3: TGCGCCAGCAGCATTGCACAGGGAGAAGCTTTCTTT.

This clonotype showed up just a few times. A read error is possible here, since a much larger clone lies one base away. The chain employs TRBV7-2 and TRBJ1-6; D is possibly TRBD1 (5 bases). The ends were cut back, 6 bases at V and 14 bases at J, with 23 bases in the middle. Germline V gene lookup returns CDR1 SGHTA and CDR2 FQGNSA. There are 15 residues in the CDR3. CDR3 nucleotide sequence: TGTGCCAGCAGATCTGAACGGGGGAATGACGAGTCCCTCCACTTT. Translation: CASRSERGNDESLHF.

The sample holds many counts of this clonotype. J is TRBJ2-2 and V is TRBV6-6; 10 bases map to TRBD2. The CDR3 spans 15 residues. Trimming cost V 6 bases and J 2 bases; bases outside gene matches: 3. Per germline, CDR1 MNHNY and CDR2 SVGAGI (reference sequence). The CDR3 spells CASSSSGRNTGELFF. DNA of the CDR3: TGTGCCAGCAGCTCTAGCGGGAGAAACACCGGGGAGCTGTTTTTT.

J is TRBJ2-7 and V is TRBV5-1; no firm D call. V lost 0 bases to trimming and J lost 5 bases, with 12 bases between them. CDR3 length equals 14 residues. Germline lookup yields CDR1 SGHRS and CDR2 YFSETQ. This CDR3 reads CASSLAATEDEQYF. The DNA for the CDR3 is TGCGCCAGCAGCTTGGCGGCCACAGAAGACGAGCAGTACTTC.

This chain uses TRBV18 with TRBJ1-2; no definite D call. The germline CDR1 and CDR2 sequences are KGHSH and LQKENI. The V gene lost 3 bases and the J gene lost 6 bases, with 5 bases spanning the gap. The CDR3 has 11 residues. The CDR3 is CASSPQDGYTF. In DNA, the CDR3 is TGTGCCAGCTCACCTCAGGATGGCTACACCTTC. The full variable domain, with the rest looked up from reference TRBV18 and TRBJ1-2, is NAGVMQNPRHLVRRRGQEARLRCSPMKGHSHVYWYRQLPEEGLKFMVYLQKENIIDESGMPKERFSAEFPKEGPSILRIQQVVRGDSAAYFCASSPQDGYTFGSGTRLTVV.

The V call is TRBV5-6, the J call TRBJ2-1; D is uncertain. V lost 4 bases to trimming and J lost 3 bases, with 17 bases between them. CDR1 and CDR2 (germline): SGHDT, YYEEEE. The CDR3 is 16 amino acids. CDR3 sequence: CASSQLGFKNYNEQFF. CDR3 nucleotides: TGTGCCAGCAGCCAGCTCGGGTTCAAAAACTACAATGAGCAGTTCTTC.

This clonotype has at least ten counts. This sequence joins TRBV29-1 and TRBJ2-1; D gene uncertain. The V end lost 0 bases, the J end lost 9 bases, and 6 bases lay between the germline ends. CDR3 length equals 11 residues. Germline values: CDR1 SQVTM, CDR2 ANQGSEA. CDR3 sequence (DNA): TGCAGCGTTGAAGAGTCGGTTGAGCAGTTCTTC. This gives the protein CSVEESVEQFF.

At least ten counts were recorded for this clonotype. The chain recombines TRBV7-9 with TRBJ1-1; D might be TRBD1 (6 bases). The CDR3 is 13 residues long. V gave up 2 bases and J gave up 4 bases, with 8 bases separating them. Germline V gives CDR1 SEHNR, CDR2 FQNEAQ (reference sequence). The CDR3 region has the DNA TGTGCCAGCAGCTTATTCAGGGGCACTGAAGCTTTCTTT. The encoded protein is CASSLFRGTEAFF.

This clonotype has a count of ten or more. The rearrangement joins TRBV3-1 to TRBJ1-2; D remains ambiguous. The CDR3 consists of 11 residues. V lost 5 bases to trimming and J lost 7 bases, with 8 bases between them. CDR1 and CDR2 from the germline V gene are LGHDT and YNNKEL (reference sequence). CDR3 amino acids: CASSNSSGYTF. Written as DNA, the CDR3 is TGTGCCAGCAGCAACTCCAGTGGCTACACCTTC.

This clonotype was seen at least ten times. This sequence joins TRBV5-1 and TRBJ1-1; a weak D match, TRBD1 (5 bases). V was trimmed by 0 bases and J by 3 bases, leaving 12 bases between them. The CDR3 totals 15 residues. In germline, CDR1 is SGHRS, CDR2 YFSETQ. CDR3 DNA: TGCGCCAGCAGCTTGGGCGCGGGGCAGGACACTGAAGCTTTCTTT. Its translation: CASSLGAGQDTEAFF.

This clonotype was seen only once. One end of the junction varies from germline; a read error may be responsible. The chain couples TRBV7-3 to TRBJ2-4; 16 nucleotides agree with TRBD2. This CDR3 region has 15 residues. From germline, CDR1 is SGHTA and CDR2 FQGTGA. CDR3 in amino acids: CASSLTGLAGGTLTF. The CDR3 bases are TGTGCCAGCAGCTTAACGGGACTAGCGGGAGGGACGTTGACCTTC. The variable domain in full, completed from reference TRBV7-3 and TRBJ2-4, reads GAGVSQTPSNKVTEKGKYVELRCDPISGHTALYWYRQSLGQGPEFLIYFQGTGAADDSGLPNDRFFAVRPEGSVSTLKIQRTERGDSAVYLCASSLTGLAGGTLTFGAGTRLSVL.

This clonotype has ten or more counts. This sequence joins TRBV24-1 and TRBJ2-3; D is undetermined. Germline V gene lookup returns CDR1 KGHDR and CDR2 SFDVKD. The CDR3 spans 16 residues. V lost 6 bases and J 3 bases, leaving 18 bases between the germline ends. The CDR3 nucleotides are TGTGCCACCAGTTCCCCCGCAGACACCTCGACAGATACGCAGTATTTT. Translated: CATSSPADTSTDTQYF.

This clonotype was seen more than once but under ten times. The V call is TRBV10-1, the J call TRBJ2-7; weak D call: TRBD1 (6 bases). CDR3 length: 12 amino acids. Germline lookup yields CDR1 WNHNN and CDR2 SYGVQD (reference sequence). Trimming left V 6 bases short and J 2 bases short, with 8 bases between. The CDR3 DNA reads as TGCGCCAGCAGCGGGGACACCTACGAGCAGTACTTC. It is translated as CASSGDTYEQYF.